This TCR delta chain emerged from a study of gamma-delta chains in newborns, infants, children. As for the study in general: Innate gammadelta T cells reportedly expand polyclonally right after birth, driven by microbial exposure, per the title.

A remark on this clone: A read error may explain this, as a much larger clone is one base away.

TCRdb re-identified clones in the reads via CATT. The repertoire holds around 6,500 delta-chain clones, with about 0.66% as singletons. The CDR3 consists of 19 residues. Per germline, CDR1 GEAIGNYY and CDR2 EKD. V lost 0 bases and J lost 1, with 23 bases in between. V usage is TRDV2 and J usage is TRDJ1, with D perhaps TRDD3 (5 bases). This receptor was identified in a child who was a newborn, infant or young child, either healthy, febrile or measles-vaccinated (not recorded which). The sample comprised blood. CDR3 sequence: CACDTVGGVYAPGTDKLIF. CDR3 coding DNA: TGTGCCTGTGACACCGTAGGTGGGGTATACGCACCTGGCACCGATAAACTCATCTTT.